Below, 14 T cell receptor beta chains from the same sample are listed, as sequenced in a study of T cell repertoires in cytomegalovirus infection. TCRdb analysed the reads with MiXCR anew, one entry per CDR3 protein. The sample lists about 150,000 distinct CDR3 sequences; 23% were seen once. The specimen sequenced was PBMCs. These receptors were taken from a human donor in good health (CMV status not recorded). Some clones in this sample may be carry-over from other donors' samples.

The sample holds many counts of this clonotype. Because the CDR3's place on the DNA is in doubt, the DNA is left out and the CDR3 is given as listed by TCRdb. The chain carries TRBV12-3 or TRBV12-4 and TRBJ1-2; the table's D call of TRBD1 was not tested on the DNA. The CDR3 comprises 13 residues, both ends counted. This chain's CDR3 is CASSLVGQGSDTF.

This rearrangement joins TRBV11-2 to TRBJ2-3; D unclear. Germline-derived CDR1 and CDR2 are SGHAT and FQNNGV. The germline V and J ends were trimmed by 0 bases and 7 bases, with 2 bases remaining between them. This CDR3 comprises 11 residues. The DNA of the CDR3 is TGTGCCAGCAGCTTAGAGAATACGCAGTATTTT. Translating gives CASSLENTQYF.

This clonotype was recorded many times. The chain couples TRBV7-2 to TRBJ2-4; 10 positions match TRBD1. This CDR3 has 19 amino acids. The germline V gene has CDR1 SGHTA and CDR2 FQGNSA. Trimming removed 5 bases from V and 5 bases from J; junction bases left unmatched: 18. The CDR3 loop is CASSRTGGTTGTSQNIQYF. CDR3 in DNA: TGTGCCAGCAGCCGGACAGGGGGAACAACCGGGACTTCGCAAAACATTCAGTACTTC.

In its sample, this clonotype was seen a few times. V usage is TRBV2 and J usage is TRBJ1-2; 9 bases are a match to TRBD1. The CDR3 runs to 12 residues. The germline gives CDR1 SNHLY, CDR2 FYNNEI. The J segment lost 5 bases and the V segment lost 9 bases, leaving 4 bases of the junction unmatched. CDR3 sequence: CARGTGRYGYTF. DNA of the CDR3: TGTGCCAGAGGGACAGGGAGGTATGGCTACACCTTC. Full variable domain (outside the CDR3, taken from reference TRBV2 and TRBJ1-2): EPEVTQTPSHQVTQMGQEVILRCVPISNHLYFYWYRQILGQKVEFLVSFYNNEISEKSEIFDDQFSVERPDGSNFTLKIRSTKLEDSAMYFCARGTGRYGYTFGSGTRLTVV.

This chain links TRBV6-5 with TRBJ2-7; the match to TRBD2 covers 8 bases. Germline V CDR1 and CDR2: MNHEY, SVGAGI. This CDR3 is built from 14 residues. V lost 2 bases, J lost 1 base, and 1 base stayed unmatched. The chain's CDR3 is CASSYERGSYEQYF. The CDR3, as DNA: TGTGCCAGCAGTTACGAGCGGGGGTCCTACGAGCAGTACTTC.

This clonotype was recorded many times. The chain is built from TRBV7-8 and TRBJ2-5; 7 bases are shared with TRBD2. The germline gives CDR1 SGHVS, CDR2 FQNEAQ. The CDR3 totals 14 residues. V shed 4 bases and J 5 bases; nucleotides not matched to a gene: 7. This chain's CDR3 is CASSSRTSEETQYF. The CDR3 DNA follows: TGTGCCAGCAGCTCTCGGACTAGTGAGGAGACCCAGTACTTC.

This clonotype was detected only a few times. V gene TRBV6-2 or TRBV6-3 combines with J gene TRBJ1-5; possibly TRBD1 for D (5 bases). The CDR3 spans 15 residues. V lost 7 bases and J lost 6, with 19 bases in between. Germline CDR1 reads MNHEY; CDR2 reads SVGEGT. DNA for the CDR3: TGTGCCAGCACCACGGATCCACCGGGGGTTCAGCCCCAGCATTTT. This gives the protein CASTTDPPGVQPQHF.

This chain joins TRBV28 and TRBJ2-7, with a weak D call TRBD1 (7 bases). This CDR3 is built from 15 residues. V lost 9 bases and J 5 bases, leaving 23 bases between the germline ends. CDR1 and CDR2 (germline): MDHEN, SYDVKM. The CDR3 sequence is CARSLQGEVLHEQYF. The CDR3 bases are TGTGCCAGAAGTCTGCAGGGGGAGGTACTACACGAGCAGTACTTC.

This clonotype has just a few counts. At one boundary the junction diverges from the germline segment, which might be a read error. The rearrangement links TRBV6-4 to TRBJ2-1; D unclear. The CDR3 is made up of 12 amino acids. Germline CDR1 MRHNA, CDR2 SNTAGT. The CDR3 region has the DNA TGTGCCAGCAGTGATAACATGGCCCATTTTACCTTC. Translation: CASSDNMAHFTF.

The rearrangement uses TRBV7-2 and TRBJ1-2; D is unresolved. The CDR3 length is 13 residues. Germline V gives CDR1 SGHTA, CDR2 FQGNSA. Between the trimmed V and J ends, which lost 5 bases and 8 bases, there was a span of 15 bases. The CDR3 loop reads CASSQFVQGGYTF. CDR3 nucleotides: TGTGCCAGCAGCCAATTTGTCCAAGGAGGCTACACCTTC.

Comments on this clonotype: This clone may be a read error of a much larger clone one base away. The V gene is TRBV7-4, the J gene TRBJ2-1; no reliable D call. The CDR3 contains 12 residues. The germline CDR1 and CDR2 sequences are SGHVT and SQSDAQ. The V end lost 6 bases, the J end lost 11 bases, and 14 bases lay between the germline ends. The CDR3 DNA follows: TGTGCCAGCAGTCTTCCATTGAGACAGCAGTTCTTC. Its translation is CASSLPLRQQFF. Supplemented by reference TRBV7-4 and TRBJ2-1, the full variable domain reads GAGVSQSPRYKVAKRGRDVALRCDSISGHVTLYWYRQTLGQGSEVLTYSQSDAQRDKSGRPSGRFSAERPERSVSTLKIQRTEQGDSAVYLCASSLPLRQQFFGPGTRLTVL.

This clonotype was seen ten or more times. The genes are TRBV28 and TRBJ2-5, with D possibly being TRBD2 (6 bases). CDR3 size: 16 residues. CDR1 and CDR2 (germline): MDHEN, SYDVKM. The ends were cut back, 6 bases at V and 1 base at J, with 18 bases in the middle. The CDR3 nucleotides read TGTGCCAGCAGCGGGAGTCGGACTATGCTCCAAGAGACCCAGTACTTC. Translated: CASSGSRTMLQETQYF.

This clonotype turned up a few times. The chain has TRBV11-1 and TRBJ2-5, with D possibly called TRBD1 or TRBD2 (5 bases each). CDR3 size: 13 residues. CDR1 is SGHAT, CDR2 FQDESV, per germline (reference sequence). Trimming took off 5 bases at V and 5 bases at J, with 12 bases between the two ends. The chain's CDR3 is CASSNRWEETQYF. In nucleotides, the CDR3 is TGTGCCAGCAGCAACAGGTGGGAGGAGACCCAGTACTTC.

This clonotype was counted at least ten times. The chain couples TRBV7-2 to TRBJ2-3; 9 nucleotides match TRBD2. V dropped 3 bases and J dropped 3; count of bases not matched to a gene: 4. Germline CDR1 and CDR2: SGHTA and FQGNSA. This CDR3 has 15 amino acids. CDR3 sequence: CASSFLAGGTDTQYF. The CDR3 DNA is TGTGCCAGCAGCTTTCTGGCGGGAGGGACAGATACGCAGTATTTT.